The subject of this entry is one T cell receptor (beta chain). Its antigen remains undetermined. Other nucleotide sequences in the sample specify the same CDR3. Library prep was done by the immunoSEQ multiplex PCR assay. For the multiplex PCR, a mixture combining 60 forward primers for TCR Vbeta segments and 13 reverse primers for TCR Jbeta segments was used. The CDR3 region of rearranged TCR beta genes was amplified from genomic DNA with a multiplex PCR assay. Amplified TCR beta libraries were sequenced as 87-base-pair reads on the Illumina HiSeq System. Per the source publication's procedure: Across the 700 or so repertoires, a later analysis counted tens of millions of unique TCR beta chains, around 11 million of which were shared by at least two donors. Raw reads were error-corrected and collapsed into unique sequences with a nearest-neighbor algorithm that merged closely related sequences to remove PCR and sequencing errors. To assign V, D and J gene segments, CDR3 sequences were aligned to IMGT reference sequences. Each retained sequence needed at least a six-nucleotide match to both a V gene segment and a J gene segment. Rearrangements were classified as productive when the CDR3 lacked stop codons and remained in frame with V and J, and all other rearrangements were classified as non-productive. CDR3 was defined by IMGT convention, running from the second conserved V-encoded cysteine to the conserved J-encoded phenylalanine. The earlier analysis of about 530 of the donors excluded any sequence lacking an unambiguous match to a single V gene segment. In an earlier analysis of 587 of the donors, V segments were called functional above 56.7% productive rearrangements and were called segregating when the between-donor standard deviation exceeded 5%. A statistical classification framework was built for diagnosing cytomegalovirus status from the catalog of TCR beta chain sequences. In a later analysis, V and J genes were assigned by comparing TCR nucleotide sequences against IMGT/GENE-DB human TR gene sequences. Using the TCRdist pipeline, a later analysis assigned CDR3 sequences along with most-parsimonious VDJ recombination scenarios. A later analysis defined each TCR beta chain by its CDR3 amino acid sequence plus V-gene family, and excluded reads lacking a unique V-gene family. As a way to deal with suspected cross-contamination and a sequencing artifact, a later analysis dropped 640 or so nucleotide sequences that were highly shared and had low generation probability. In a later analysis, a clonal expansion index for each public chain was calculated from normalized within-repertoire ranks of inferred template counts. In a later analysis, generation probabilities were computed with a VDJ recombination model fitted to out-of-frame rearrangements, and the resulting probabilities were checked against IGoR. A later analysis scored TCR-TCR, TCR-HLA and TCR-CMV co-occurrence with hypergeometric tests, applying a repertoire-size bias correction to TCR pairs. In a later analysis, false discovery rates were estimated by permuting HLA or CMV assignments 20 times. A later analysis grouped co-occurring TCRs with DBSCAN, adding TCRdist sequence similarity when clustering within HLA-allele-positive subsets. Repertoires with fewer than 30,000 or more than 120,000 public chains were left out of co-occurrence clustering, as were about five repertoires with anomalous nucleotide sharing. Here the immuneACCESS table is served through TCRdb, limited to in-frame sequences with V and J called. Missing clones are a known gap in these copies; in checked studies unresolved V genes cover under half, and the rest lacks a known reason. The V and J calls and clone size were taken over from that table, and D and trimming were inferred from the DNA. The sample's records list 150,000 to 200,000 clones. The top ten hold approximately 2% of the sample.

These data are taken from a study of cytomegalovirus exposure and HLA in healthy donors (TCRdb year 2017). The study in broad terms: An earlier analysis of some 600 of the donors reported 276 Gb of sequence data and 95 million to 130 million unique TCR beta sequences obtained from about 179 million T cells. Around 300 gigabases of sequencing data and some 85 million unique TCR sequences were included in an early release covering about 700 HLA-typed donors. The genetic ancestry cluster associated with self-reported Caucasian donors included 65% to 90% of the 300 to 450 genotyped donors. The study aimed to test whether cataloging public T cell receptors could reveal signatures of past pathogen exposure. The study used immunosequencing to profile the T cell repertoires of some 600 subjects and linked those repertoires to cytomegalovirus serostatus. A separate validation cohort of more than 100 different subjects was used in addition to the roughly 640-subject first cohort. To predict cytomegalovirus infection status, the study brought together high-throughput TCR immunosequencing, statistical association of individual TCRs with disease status, and machine learning. In a later analysis, previously published TCR beta repertoires from 666 donors were re-analyzed and high-resolution HLA genotyping was added so that TCR occurrence patterns could be studied. In the later analysis, no new phenotypic data were used to find candidate immune exposures; instead, reliance was placed on TCR beta sequences and their occurrence across donors. An earlier analysis of 587 of the donors used high-throughput TCR beta sequencing to judge whether each TCR beta V gene segment behaved as functional or pseudogenic. Alongside the repertoire data, information on donor age, sex, ethnicity and CMV serostatus was compiled. Genome-wide SNP genotypes for about three fifths of the roughly 670 donors were used in a later genetic analysis, which treated that subset as a discovery cohort. Every discovery cohort repertoire had been produced on one sequencing platform. HLA typing covered class I and class II loci at four-digit resolution. The number of donors typed differed by locus, with about 629-630 for A, B, C, DRB1 and DQB1, 522 for DQA1, nearly 610 for DPA1, and around 430 for DPB1. Roughly 5 DR-DQ haplotypes were handled as single units for association and clustering, since linkage in the cohort was strong. On average, over 200,000 unique TCR beta nucleotide sequences were sequenced per donor among about 400 genotyped donors of the cohort, with roughly 20% of those sequences being non-productive. Results the study describes overall, beyond this receptor: Because HLA typing was unavailable for some donors at each locus, only the typed subset was used in association tests. When HLA alleles, especially DR and DQ, strongly co-occurred, TCR associations were difficult to assign to individual alleles. According to a later analysis, TCR association rates differed among HLA loci, with DRB1 alleles showing the most associated TCRs and HLA-C alleles showing the fewest. According to the authors, the approach could potentially be generalized to other disease states and immunological phenotypes. The cohort was sequenced for TCR beta chains only, and without alpha or paired-chain data the features that could be detected were limited. A total of roughly 160 TCR beta chains were listed by the study as associated with cytomegalovirus. Roughly uniform sequencing depth across donors was assumed in presence/absence analyses, although this assumption may not hold. An earlier analysis of approximately 600 of the donors showed that most TCR beta V segments appeared in productive rearrangements either about 90% or about 30% of the time, which broadly matched IMGT annotations. Because counts were too low, more than 15 rarely observed V segments, including chromosome 9 orphons, were excluded from the earlier analysis of roughly 580 of the donors. A further reported finding was that TCR beta sequences accurately predicted the HLA-A and HLA-B alleles for most subjects in the first cohort. Compared with equally common non-associated chains, HLA-associated TCR beta chains in a later analysis were more clonally expanded and had lower generation probabilities. The only immune exposure information available for the cohort was CMV serostatus. According to a later genetic analysis, donors in an Asian-associated ancestry cluster had fewer N-insertions in productive TCRs than the roughly 700-donor mean. In a later analysis, several top co-occurrence clusters were reported to appear linked to parvovirus B19, influenza, CMV and Epstein-Barr virus. The 87-base-pair reads could not distinguish some IMGT-functional V segments, including TRBV6-2 and TRBV6-3, so those segments were excluded. Most TCR sequences were observed very rarely across donors, whereas some public TCRs were present in many individuals. In a later genetic analysis, a missense DCLRE1C variant was associated with V-gene and J-gene trimming of TCR beta chains, and the association was replicated in an independent cohort. Correlated functional status among segregating V segments might reflect linkage disequilibrium, but an unknown experimental factor could not be ruled out. A later analysis found that most CMV-associated TCR beta chains appeared HLA-restricted, with HLA associations seemingly driven largely by CMV exposure. A few of the identified cytomegalovirus-associated TCR beta chains were confirmed in vitro to be specific for cytomegalovirus antigens. In a later analysis, around 17,000 TCR beta sequences were associated with specific HLA alleles at a false discovery rate of 0.05. A group of highly shared sequence variants was considered likely to be a technical artifact of the sequencing pipeline. Cytomegalovirus status was reported to be diagnosed by the classifier with high specificity and sensitivity in both the original and validation cohorts.

The cohort consisted of approximately 670 healthy bone marrow donors. At the time of sampling, all cohort members were nominally healthy, though unrecorded immune exposures were likely present. The donor was CMV seronegative and was included in the group of a few hundred seronegative cohort members. A peripheral blood sample was collected from each donor, and TCR beta sequencing was performed on peripheral blood mononuclear cells. Genomic DNA was extracted from the blood cell samples with the Qiagen DNeasy Blood Extraction Kit. Taken from the germline V gene (reference sequence), the CDR1 and CDR2 loops are SEHNR and FQNEAQ. At the junction V is shortened by 2 bases and J by 1 base; bases outside the gene matches: 4. Reading from cysteine to phenylalanine, the CDR3 counts 16 amino acids. CDR3 DNA is the only sequence kept; it has 48 bases, read in frame from the first base.

The material sequenced was PBMCs. The sequence came from a young man in good health and CMV-seronegative. The V and J genes are TRBV7-9 and TRBJ2-1, and TRBD2 matches 8 of the central bases. The DNA reads as follows: TGTGCCAGCAGCTTATCTTTAGCGGGATCCTACAATGAGCAGTTCTTC. The translation is CASSLSLAGSYNEQFF.